The clone carrying this T cell receptor (beta chain) has at least ten counts. Its antigen is unidentified. Sample-barcoded 5' priming and a J-beta primer mix drove a second PCR of roughly 7 to 11 cycles. Tagging of each cDNA molecule was performed by a template-switch adaptor with 12 random nucleotides. TCRdb fed the 5' RACE reads into MiXCR, producing one record per CDR3 protein. The table includes approximately 810,000 distinct CDR3 sequences, roughly 26% detected once. This CDR3 is built from 14 residues. Germline V gene lookup returns CDR1 MNHNY and CDR2 SVGAGI (reference sequence). Trimming shortened V by 9 bases and J by 6 bases, and 15 bases separated the two germline ends. This specimen comes from a study of blood T cells in healthy people across ages. Broader study findings: Estimates of total diversity, which came from one million sequenced T cells, were considered to be underestimates. Any changes in expanded clonotypes were possibly confounded, as donor CMV status remained unknown. Per-million-T-cell TCR beta diversity fell roughly linearly with age.

Specimen: blood. This clonotype was sampled from an elderly woman in good health. The chain uses TRBV6-6 and TRBJ1-6; D perhaps matches TRBD1 (6 bases). The CDR3 sequence: CASLGGNGNSPLHF. CDR3 sequence (DNA): TGTGCCAGTTTAGGGGGGAATGGTAATTCACCCCTCCACTTT.